The present TCR beta chain was sequenced within a study of T cells in Graves' hyperthyroidism and ophthalmopathy. About the study: Peripheral blood was obtained at initial diagnosis, preceding any treatment.

This clonotype was found many times. The TCR beta CDR3 regions underwent amplification using RNA transcripts as the source. In the first-round RT-PCR of the TCR CDR3, the HTBI primer set was used. Via MiXCR, TCRdb re-called the multiplex PCR reads, giving one row per CDR3 protein. The sample records 350,000 to 400,000 distinct CDR3 sequences, about 20% being singletons. Germline V CDR1 and CDR2: SQVTM, ANQGSEA. The germline V and J ends were trimmed by 2 bases and 1 base, with 17 bases remaining between them. The CDR3 runs 16 residues. Using approximately 10 ml of fresh peripheral blood, PBMCs were prepared.

This clonotype was obtained from a woman aged 18 to 35 with Graves' hyperthyroidism. The chain carries TRBV29-1 and TRBJ2-5, with no clear D. The sample taken for sequencing was blood. In DNA, the CDR3 is TGCAGCGTTGAATCGTCGGCCGTCGCGCCCCAAGAGACCCAGTACTTC. Translating gives CSVESSAVAPQETQYF.